The 2 T cell receptor beta chains below were found in one sample sequenced in a study of siplizumab effects on memory and regulatory T cells. The protocol was immunoSEQ multiplex PCR, while the TCRdb copy is restricted to in-frame clones and leaves out a portion. This sample has 85,000 to 130,000 clones; around 92% occur once, and the top ten carry approximately 0.71%. Sequenced: Tregs sorted from blood. The receptors originated from a human donor in good health.

This chain connects TRBV4-1 to TRBJ2-3; 8 bases match TRBD1. V lost 0 bases to trimming and J lost 5 bases; unmatched junction nucleotides: 10. The length of the CDR3 is 17 residues. Germline lookup yields CDR1 MGHRA and CDR2 YSYEKL. The CDR3 region has the DNA TGCGCCAGCAGCCAAGAATCTGGACAGGGAATATTAGATACGCAGTATTTT. Its translation: CASSQESGQGILDTQYF.

V gene TRBV7-2 combines with J gene TRBJ1-1; TRBD1 might be the D (5 bases). Per the germline V gene, CDR1 is SGHTA and CDR2 is FQGNSA. The CDR3 loop spans 13 amino acids. V was cut by 2 bases and J by 6 bases, with 10 bases left in between. For the CDR3, the DNA is TGTGCCAGCAGCTTATTTAGGGACGCTGAAGCTTTCTTT. This gives the protein CASSLFRDAEAFF.